One sample yielded the 25 T cell receptor beta chains listed below, sequenced in a study of regulatory T cells in long-lasting Graves disease. Arm-PCR of CDR3 regions and iRepertoire HTBI primers were used to build TCR beta libraries. Each CDR3 protein is one row after TCRdb ran MiXCR on the multiplex PCR reads. The sample holds approximately 360,000 distinct CDR3 sequences, about 23% seen once. Noted time point: persistent/refractory GD, antithyroid drugs over 5 years with positive TRAb. Generation of the TCR library employed RNA extracted from PBMCs. Specimen: peripheral blood mononuclear cells (PBMCs), collected when the disease was refractory, from a patient treated with antithyroid drugs. Receptors were obtained from a middle-aged woman with Graves disease.

This clonotype was observed many times. The chain carries TRBV5-6 and TRBJ2-7; D not certain. CDR1 is SGHDT, CDR2 YYEEEE, per germline. V was shortened by 0 bases and J by 3 bases, with 7 bases between the two germline ends. The CDR3 totals 13 residues. The CDR3 sequence: CASSLAQVYEQYF. The DNA of the CDR3 is TGTGCCAGCAGCTTGGCTCAGGTCTACGAGCAGTACTTC. Combining the CDR3 with reference TRBV5-6 and TRBJ2-7 gives the whole variable domain DAGVTQSPTHLIKTRGQQVTLRCSPKSGHDTVSWYQQALGQGPQFIFQYYEEEERQRGNFPDRFSGHQFPNYSSELNVNALLLGDSALYLCASSLAQVYEQYFGPGTRLTVT.

This clonotype was picked up a small number of times. The CDR3 spells CASSITTSGSSYEQYF. The CDR3 DNA sequence: TGTGCCAGTAGTATCACCACTAGCGGGAGCTCCTACGAGCAGTACTTC. The V and J genes are TRBV19 and TRBJ2-7; 11 positions match TRBD2. This CDR3 contains 16 residues. After removal of 3 bases from V and 0 bases from J, the junction contained 4 bases not matched to a gene. Looked up from germline, CDR1 is LNHDA and CDR2 is SQIVND (reference sequence).

The table lists this clonotype with many counts. The chain has TRBV11-2 and TRBJ2-7; weak D call: TRBD1 (5 bases). From germline, CDR1 is SGHAT and CDR2 FQNNGV. The CDR3 has 13 amino acids. V was pared by 6 bases and J by 1 base, with 10 bases between. CDR3 in DNA: TGTGCCAGCAGACACACAGGATCCTACGAGCAGTACTTC. Encoded protein: CASRHTGSYEQYF.

The V call is TRBV4-1, the J call TRBJ2-7; perhaps TRBD1 as D (6 bases). Germline V lookup: CDR1 MGHRA, CDR2 YSYEKL. The CDR3 is made up of 15 amino acids. With 4 bases removed from V and 0 bases from J, the gap between germline ends came to 13 bases. CDR3 in amino acids: CASSPQGLSSYEQYF. The CDR3 DNA reads TGCGCCAGCAGCCCCCAGGGGCTAAGCTCCTACGAGCAGTACTTC.

The V and J genes are TRBV28 and TRBJ1-1; 9 nucleotides agree with TRBD1. J lost 4 bases, V lost 6 bases, and 9 bases had no gene match. Germline values: CDR1 MDHEN, CDR2 SYDVKM. CDR3 length equals 15 residues. The CDR3 here is CASRETGGRSTEAFF. As DNA, the CDR3 is TGTGCCAGCAGGGAGACAGGGGGGAGGTCCACTGAAGCTTTCTTT.

A few counts support this clonotype. A junction end diverges from the germline sequence, so it may reflect a read error. V usage is TRBV7-9 and J usage is TRBJ2-5; tentative D call: TRBD1 (5 bases). Germline CDR1 is SEHNR and CDR2 is FQNEAQ (reference sequence). CDR3 size: 14 residues. CDR3 residues: CASSVARARETQYF. DNA for the CDR3: TGTGCCAGCAGCGTAGCCAGGGCCCGAGAGACCCAGTACTTC. The whole variable domain, filled in from reference TRBV7-9 and TRBJ2-5, reads DTGVSQNPRHKITKRGQNVTFRCDPISEHNRLYWYRQTLGQGPEFLTYFQNEAQLEKSRLLSDRFSAERPKGSFSTLEIQRTEQGDSAMYLCASSVARARETQYFGPGTRLLVL.

CDR3 residues: CSVERLDWGEQYF. CDR3 nucleotides: TGCAGCGTTGAACGTTTGGACTGGGGGGAGCAGTACTTC. The chain combines TRBV29-1 with TRBJ2-7; D may be TRBD1 or TRBD2 (5 bases each). The germline V gene has CDR1 SQVTM and CDR2 ANQGSEA. The germline V and J ends were trimmed by 2 bases and 7 bases, with 15 bases remaining between them. The CDR3 spans 13 residues.

The chain has TRBV11-2 and TRBJ2-7, with 9 bases aligning to TRBD2. CDR1 SGHAT and CDR2 FQNNGV come from the germline V gene. After removal of 4 bases from V and 2 bases from J, the junction contained 18 bases not matched to a gene. The CDR3 has 19 residues. CDR3 loop: CASSSITPREGYDTYEQYF. CDR3 coding DNA: TGTGCCAGCAGCTCAATAACTCCGCGGGAGGGTTACGATACCTACGAGCAGTACTTC.

In its sample, this clonotype was seen many times. V and J are TRBV11-2 and TRBJ2-7, with D perhaps TRBD1 or TRBD2 (5 bases each). This CDR3 spans 16 amino acids. Looked up from germline, CDR1 is SGHAT and CDR2 is FQNNGV. Between the trimmed V and J ends, which lost 5 bases and 0 bases, there was a span of 17 bases. DNA of the CDR3: TGTGCCAGCAGCCCACTACGGGGCCGGAGCTCCTACGAGCAGTACTTC. Amino acid sequence: CASSPLRGRSSYEQYF.

This clonotype was counted ten times or more. The rearrangement links TRBV7-8 to TRBJ2-2; no firm D call. CDR3 length: 14 amino acids. V was cut by 5 bases and J by 6 bases, with 13 bases left in between. Germline values: CDR1 SGHVS, CDR2 FQNEAQ. The CDR3 is CASSPPNAPGELFF. In DNA, the CDR3 is TGTGCCAGCAGCCCCCCGAATGCGCCCGGGGAGCTGTTTTTT.

This clonotype was detected many times. This sequence joins TRBV29-1 and TRBJ1-2; D ambiguous. The CDR3 sequence is 12 residues long. In germline, CDR1 is SQVTM, CDR2 ANQGSEA. Deletions cut 6 bases from V and 2 bases from J, with 10 bases between. CDR3 amino acids: CSVAKGNYGYTF. In nucleotides, the CDR3 is TGCAGCGTCGCTAAAGGGAACTATGGCTACACCTTC.

This clonotype showed up many times. At one of its ends the junction is not consistent with the germline gene, which may arise from a read error. V gene TRBV12-3 or TRBV12-4 combines with J gene TRBJ1-5; D remains ambiguous. The CDR3 contains 13 residues. CDR3 sequence (DNA): TGTGCCAGCACAGACTTTAGCAATCAGCCCCAGCTTTTT. Encoded protein: CASTDFSNQPQLF.

This clonotype was seen only a few times. The V call is TRBV7-2, the J call TRBJ1-2, with D uncertain. The CDR3 sequence is 11 residues long. Germline CDR1 SGHTA, CDR2 FQGNSA. V lost 5 bases and J lost 5, with 6 bases in between. The CDR3 DNA is TGTGCCAGCAGCCCGGCATATGGCTACACCTTC. Protein: CASSPAYGYTF.

This clonotype was seen repeatedly, ten times or more. The CDR3 region is CASSLAGWGGETQYF. The CDR3 nucleotides read TGTGCCAGCAGTTTAGCGGGATGGGGTGGGGAGACCCAGTACTTC. The chain has TRBV6-9 and TRBJ2-5, with 8 bases that match TRBD2. Germline V CDR1 and CDR2: MNHGY, SVAAGI. V lost 4 bases to trimming and J lost 5 bases; unmatched junction nucleotides: 9. This CDR3 spans 15 amino acids.

The genes are TRBV3-1 and TRBJ2-5; D ambiguous. CDR1 is LGHDT and CDR2 is YNNKEL in the germline V gene (reference sequence). CDR3 size: 13 residues. V was pared by 0 bases and J by 5 bases, with 7 bases between. CDR3 DNA: TGTGCCAGCAGCCAAGAAACTTTTGAGACCCAGTACTTC. Its protein product is CASSQETFETQYF.

This clonotype was seen ten or more times. This chain joins TRBV10-1 and TRBJ2-2; TRBD2 matches at 13 bases. Germline-derived CDR1 and CDR2 are WNHNN and SYGVQD (reference sequence). The J segment lost 3 bases and the V segment lost 3 bases, leaving 7 bases of the junction unmatched. This CDR3 region has 18 residues. The CDR3 protein is CASSEVTSGRGDTGELFF. CDR3 bases: TGCGCCAGCAGTGAAGTAACTAGCGGGAGGGGGGACACCGGGGAGCTGTTTTTT.

V usage is TRBV4-1 and J usage is TRBJ2-7; perhaps D is TRBD1 or TRBD2 (5 bases each). The CDR3 is made up of 14 amino acids. The V end lost 5 bases, the J end lost 3 bases, and 14 bases lay between the germline ends. CDR1 and CDR2 from the germline V gene are MGHRA and YSYEKL. CDR3 in DNA: TGCGCCAGCAGCTACCCGGGACGGAGCTACGAGCAGTACTTC. As protein: CASSYPGRSYEQYF.

This clonotype was counted only a few times. The chain employs TRBV19 and TRBJ2-5; D might be TRBD1 or TRBD2, each matching 5 bases. Trimming took off 2 bases at V and 1 base at J, with 8 bases between the two ends. Per germline, CDR1 LNHDA and CDR2 SQIVND (reference sequence). This CDR3 has 14 amino acids. In nucleotides, the CDR3 is TGTGCCAGTAGTATACGAGGGACCCAAGAGACCCAGTACTTC. Encoded protein: CASSIRGTQETQYF. The complete variable domain, with remaining parts taken from reference TRBV19 and TRBJ2-5, reads DGGITQSPKYLFRKEGQNVTLSCEQNLNHDAMYWYRQDPGQGLRLIYYSQIVNDFQKGDIAEGYSVSREKKESFPLTVTSAQKNPTAFYLCASSIRGTQETQYFGPGTRLLVL.

In its sample, this clonotype was seen many times. The chain joins TRBV20-1 to TRBJ2-2, with 11 bases lining up with TRBD2. Trimming removed 1 base from V and 3 bases from J; junction bases left unmatched: 4. Germline V lookup: CDR1 DFQATT, CDR2 SNEGSKA (reference sequence). This CDR3 is 16 amino acids long. CDR3: CSARAGTSGHTGELFF. The CDR3 DNA reads as TGCAGTGCTAGAGCTGGGACTAGCGGACACACCGGGGAGCTGTTTTTT.

The chain joins TRBV6-5 to TRBJ2-1; 10 bases align to TRBD2. Germline assignment: CDR1 MNHEY and CDR2 SVGAGI. There are 17 residues in the CDR3. J gave up 2 bases and V 3 bases, and 7 bases lay outside the gene matches. The CDR3 sequence: CASSYSPGLATYNEQFF. The CDR3 DNA reads TGTGCCAGCAGTTATTCACCGGGACTAGCGACCTACAATGAGCAGTTCTTC.

The J gene is TRBJ2-5, the V gene TRBV28; tentative D call: TRBD2 (5 bases). The CDR3 spans 15 residues. V lost 3 bases, J lost 5 bases, and 16 bases lay in between. Germline CDR1 and CDR2: MDHEN and SYDVKM. CDR3: CASSFRGPGRETQYF. In nucleotides, the CDR3 is TGTGCCAGCAGTTTCCGAGGGCCGGGTAGGGAGACCCAGTACTTC. Based on the CDR3 plus reference TRBV28 and TRBJ2-5, the full variable domain is DVKVTQSSRYLVKRTGEKVFLECVQDMDHENMFWYRQDPGLGLRLIYFSYDVKMKEKGDIPEGYSVSREKKERFSLILESASTNQTSMYLCASSFRGPGRETQYFGPGTRLLVL.

This clonotype has ten or more counts. This rearrangement joins TRBV12-3 or TRBV12-4 to TRBJ2-4; TRBD2 might be the D (6 bases). V was shortened by 7 bases and J by 0 bases, with 10 bases between the two germline ends. The CDR3 consists of 14 residues. CDR3 amino acids: CASMGGLAKNIQYF. In DNA form, the CDR3 reads TGTGCCAGCATGGGGGGATTAGCCAAAAACATTCAGTACTTC.

The rearrangement uses TRBV6-5 and TRBJ2-1; 10 bases line up with TRBD2. The CDR3 consists of 17 residues. Germline V lookup: CDR1 MNHEY, CDR2 SVGAGI. After removal of 3 bases from V and 6 bases from J, the junction contained 11 bases not matched to a gene. CDR3 sequence reads: CASSYYLAGAWGNEQFF. CDR3 coding DNA: TGTGCCAGCAGTTATTACCTAGCGGGAGCTTGGGGCAATGAGCAGTTCTTC.

This chain links TRBV6-2 or TRBV6-3 with TRBJ2-3, with 12 bases identical to TRBD2. J lost 2 bases, V lost 6 bases, and 9 bases had no gene match. CDR1 and CDR2 (germline): MNHEY, SVGEGT. The CDR3 loop spans 17 amino acids. CDR3 bases: TGTGCCAGCAGACCAAGGACTAGCGGGATTGTCACAGATACGCAGTATTTT. The encoded protein is CASRPRTSGIVTDTQYF.

This clonotype was seen at least ten times. This chain joins TRBV27 and TRBJ2-5; D is possibly TRBD1 (6 bases). V was shortened by 4 bases and J by 5 bases, with 11 bases between the two germline ends. The germline gives CDR1 MNHEY, CDR2 SMNVEV (reference sequence). This CDR3 has 13 amino acids. The CDR3 here is CASSSRGWETQYF. Written as DNA, the CDR3 is TGTGCCAGCAGTTCCAGGGGATGGGAGACCCAGTACTTC.